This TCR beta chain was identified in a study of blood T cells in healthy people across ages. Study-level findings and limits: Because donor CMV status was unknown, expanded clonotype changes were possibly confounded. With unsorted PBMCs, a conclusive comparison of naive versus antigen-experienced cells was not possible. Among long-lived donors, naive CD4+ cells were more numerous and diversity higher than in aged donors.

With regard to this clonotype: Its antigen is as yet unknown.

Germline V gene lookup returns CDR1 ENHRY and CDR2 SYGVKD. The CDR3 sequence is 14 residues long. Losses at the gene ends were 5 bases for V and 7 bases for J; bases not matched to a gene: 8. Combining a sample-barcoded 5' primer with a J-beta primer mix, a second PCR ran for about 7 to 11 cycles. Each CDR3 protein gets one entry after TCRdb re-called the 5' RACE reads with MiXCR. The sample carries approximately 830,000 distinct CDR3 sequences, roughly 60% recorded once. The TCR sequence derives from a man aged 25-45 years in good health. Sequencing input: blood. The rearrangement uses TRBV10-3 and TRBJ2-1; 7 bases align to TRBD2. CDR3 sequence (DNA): TGTGCCATCAGTCGGGGAGGGGCTCGGAATGAGCAGTTCTTC. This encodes CAISRGGARNEQFF.